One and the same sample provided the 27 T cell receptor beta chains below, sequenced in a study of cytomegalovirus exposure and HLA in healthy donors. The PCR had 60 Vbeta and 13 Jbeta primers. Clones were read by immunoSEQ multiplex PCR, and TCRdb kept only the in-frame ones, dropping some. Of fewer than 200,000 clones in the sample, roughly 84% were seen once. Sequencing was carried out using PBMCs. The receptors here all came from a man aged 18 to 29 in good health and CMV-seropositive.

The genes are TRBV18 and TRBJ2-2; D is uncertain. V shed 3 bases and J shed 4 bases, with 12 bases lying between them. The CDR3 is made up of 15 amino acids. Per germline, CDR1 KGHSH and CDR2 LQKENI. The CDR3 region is CASSPGRILTGELFF. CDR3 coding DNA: TGTGCCAGCTCACCCGGCAGGATCCTCACCGGGGAGCTGTTTTTT.

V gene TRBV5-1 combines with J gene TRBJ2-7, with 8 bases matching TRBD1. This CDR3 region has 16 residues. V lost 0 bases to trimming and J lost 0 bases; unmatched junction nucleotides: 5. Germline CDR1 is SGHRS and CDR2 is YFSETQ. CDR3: CASSLGWDRSSYEQYF. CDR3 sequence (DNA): TGCGCCAGCAGCTTGGGTTGGGACAGGAGCTCCTACGAGCAGTACTTC.

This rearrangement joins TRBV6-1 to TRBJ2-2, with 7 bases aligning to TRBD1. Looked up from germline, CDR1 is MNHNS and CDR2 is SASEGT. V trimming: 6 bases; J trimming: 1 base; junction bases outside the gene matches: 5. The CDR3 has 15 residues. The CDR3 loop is CASRKRTGNTGELFF. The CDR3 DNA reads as TGTGCCAGCAGAAAGAGGACAGGGAACACCGGGGAGCTGTTTTTT.

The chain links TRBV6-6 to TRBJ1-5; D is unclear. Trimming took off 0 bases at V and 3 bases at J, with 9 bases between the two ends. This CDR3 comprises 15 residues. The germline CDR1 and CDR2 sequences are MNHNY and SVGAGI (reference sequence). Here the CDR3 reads CASSYSRETNQPQHF. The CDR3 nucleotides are TGTGCCAGCAGTTACTCGCGGGAGACCAATCAGCCCCAGCATTTT.

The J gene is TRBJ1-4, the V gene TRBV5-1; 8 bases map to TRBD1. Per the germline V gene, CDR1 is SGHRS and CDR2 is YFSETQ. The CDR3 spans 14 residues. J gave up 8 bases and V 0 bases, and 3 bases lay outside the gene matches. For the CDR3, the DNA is TGCGCCAGCAGCTTGGCCAGGGGGCAGGAAAAACTGTTTTTT. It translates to CASSLARGQEKLFF.

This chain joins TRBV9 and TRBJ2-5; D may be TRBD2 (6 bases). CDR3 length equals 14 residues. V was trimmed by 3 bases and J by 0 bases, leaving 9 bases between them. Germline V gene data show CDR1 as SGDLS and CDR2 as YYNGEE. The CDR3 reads CASSDGGYQETQYF. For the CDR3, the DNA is TGTGCCAGCAGCGACGGAGGGTACCAAGAGACCCAGTACTTC.

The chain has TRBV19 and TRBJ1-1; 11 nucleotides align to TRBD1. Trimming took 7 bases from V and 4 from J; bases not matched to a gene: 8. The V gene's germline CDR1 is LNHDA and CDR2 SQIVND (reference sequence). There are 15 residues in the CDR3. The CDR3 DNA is TGTGCCAGTAAGAAGGGGACAGGGGGAATCACTGAAGCTTTCTTT. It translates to CASKKGTGGITEAFF.

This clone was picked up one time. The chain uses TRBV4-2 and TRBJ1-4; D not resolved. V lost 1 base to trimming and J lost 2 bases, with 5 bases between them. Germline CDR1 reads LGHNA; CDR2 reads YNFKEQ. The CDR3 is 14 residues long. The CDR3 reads CASSQAGTNEKLFF. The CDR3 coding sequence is TGTGCCAGCAGCCAAGCGGGTACTAATGAAAAACTGTTTTTT.

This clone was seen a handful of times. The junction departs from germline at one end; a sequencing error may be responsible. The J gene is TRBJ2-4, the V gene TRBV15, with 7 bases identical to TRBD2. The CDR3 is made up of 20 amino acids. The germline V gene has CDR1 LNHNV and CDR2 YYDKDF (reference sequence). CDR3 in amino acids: CATSSREGPWVRGAKNSQYF. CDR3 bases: TGTGCCACCAGCAGCAGGGAGGGCCCATGGGTGAGAGGGGCCAAAAACAGTCAGTACTTC.

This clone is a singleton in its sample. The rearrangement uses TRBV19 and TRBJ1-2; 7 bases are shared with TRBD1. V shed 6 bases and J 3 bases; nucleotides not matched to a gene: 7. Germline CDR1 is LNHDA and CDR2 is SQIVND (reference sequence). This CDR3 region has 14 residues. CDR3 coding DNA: TGTGCCAGTAGGGTACAGGGGACTCACTATGGCTACACCTTC. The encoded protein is CASRVQGTHYGYTF.

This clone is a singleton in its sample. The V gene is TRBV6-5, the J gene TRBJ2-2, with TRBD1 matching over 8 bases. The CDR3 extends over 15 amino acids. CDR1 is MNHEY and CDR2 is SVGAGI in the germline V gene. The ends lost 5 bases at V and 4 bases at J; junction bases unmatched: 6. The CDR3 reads CASSADRESTGELFF. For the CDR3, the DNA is TGTGCCAGCAGTGCGGACAGGGAGAGCACCGGGGAGCTGTTTTTT.

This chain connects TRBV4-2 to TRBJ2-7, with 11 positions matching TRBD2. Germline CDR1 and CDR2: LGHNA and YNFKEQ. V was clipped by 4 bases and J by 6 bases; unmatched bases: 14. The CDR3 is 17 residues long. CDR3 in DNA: TGTGCCAGCAGCCCGACTACTCCTAGCGGGGGGTTCGCCGAGCAGTACTTC. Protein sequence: CASSPTTPSGGFAEQYF.

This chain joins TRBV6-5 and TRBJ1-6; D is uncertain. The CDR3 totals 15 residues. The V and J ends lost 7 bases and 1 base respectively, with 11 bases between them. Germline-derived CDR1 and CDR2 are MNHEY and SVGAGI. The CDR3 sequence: CASKTGSSYNSPLHF. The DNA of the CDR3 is TGTGCCAGCAAAACGGGGTCATCCTATAATTCACCCCTCCACTTT.

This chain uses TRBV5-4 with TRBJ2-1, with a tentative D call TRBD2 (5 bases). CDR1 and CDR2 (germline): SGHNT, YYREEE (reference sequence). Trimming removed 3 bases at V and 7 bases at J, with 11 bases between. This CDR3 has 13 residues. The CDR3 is CASSSRGENEQFF. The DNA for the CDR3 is TGTGCCAGCAGCTCCCGGGGTGAGAATGAGCAGTTCTTC.

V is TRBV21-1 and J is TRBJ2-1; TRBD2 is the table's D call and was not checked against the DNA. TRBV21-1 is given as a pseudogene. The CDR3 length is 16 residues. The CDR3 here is CASSKAETSGDDEQFF. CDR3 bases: TGTGCCAGCAGCAAAGCTGAGACTAGCGGGGACGATGAGCAGTTCTTC.

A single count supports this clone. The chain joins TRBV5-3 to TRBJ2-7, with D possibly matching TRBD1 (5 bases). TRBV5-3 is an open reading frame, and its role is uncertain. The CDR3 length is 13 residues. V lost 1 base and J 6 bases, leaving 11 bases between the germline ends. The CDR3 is CARSLTPRGEQYF. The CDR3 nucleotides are TGTGCCAGAAGCTTGACACCAAGGGGCGAGCAGTACTTC.

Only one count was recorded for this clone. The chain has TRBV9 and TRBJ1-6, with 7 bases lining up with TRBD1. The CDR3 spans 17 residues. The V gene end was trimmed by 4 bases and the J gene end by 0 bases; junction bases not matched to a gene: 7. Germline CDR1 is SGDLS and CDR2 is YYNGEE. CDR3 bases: TGTGCCAGCAGCTCGGGACAGCGAAGCTCCTATAATTCACCCCTCCACTTT. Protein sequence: CASSSGQRSSYNSPLHF.

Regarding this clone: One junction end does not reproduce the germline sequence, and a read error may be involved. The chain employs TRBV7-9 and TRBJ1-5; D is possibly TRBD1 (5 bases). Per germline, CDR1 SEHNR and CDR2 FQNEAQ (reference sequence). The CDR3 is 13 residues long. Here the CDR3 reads CSSSLQGNQPQHF. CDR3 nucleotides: TGTTCCAGCAGCTTACAGGGCAATCAGCCCCAGCATTTT.

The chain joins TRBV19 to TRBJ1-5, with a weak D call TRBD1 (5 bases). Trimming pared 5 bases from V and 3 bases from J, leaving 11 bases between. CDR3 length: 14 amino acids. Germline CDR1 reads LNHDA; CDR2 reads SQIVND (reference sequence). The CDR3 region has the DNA TGTGCCAGTAGTCCCGACAGATACAATCAGCCCCAGCATTTT. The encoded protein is CASSPDRYNQPQHF.

CDR3 sequence: CASSSGTGNGYTF. CDR3 coding DNA: TGTGCCAGCAGTTCCGGGACAGGGAATGGCTACACCTTC. The V and J genes are TRBV6-1 and TRBJ1-2; 9 bases fit TRBD1. This CDR3 has 13 amino acids. V shed 5 bases and J 6 bases; nucleotides not matched to a gene: 4. Looked up from germline, CDR1 is MNHNS and CDR2 is SASEGT.

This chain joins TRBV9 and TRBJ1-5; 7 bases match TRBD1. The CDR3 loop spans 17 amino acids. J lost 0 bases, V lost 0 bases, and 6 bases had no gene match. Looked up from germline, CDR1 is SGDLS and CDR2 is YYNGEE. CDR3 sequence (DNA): TGTGCCAGCAGCGTAGGAGGGGGCAACTATAGCAATCAGCCCCAGCATTTT. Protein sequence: CASSVGGGNYSNQPQHF.

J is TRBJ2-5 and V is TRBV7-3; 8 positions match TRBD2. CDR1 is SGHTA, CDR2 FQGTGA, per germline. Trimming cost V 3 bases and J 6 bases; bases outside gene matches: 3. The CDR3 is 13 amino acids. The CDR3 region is CASSLGLEKTQYF. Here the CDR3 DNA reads TGTGCCAGCAGCTTGGGACTAGAGAAGACCCAGTACTTC.

CDR3 DNA sequence: TGCGCCAGCAGCCCCAGCGCCGGGGCTAACTATGGCTACACCTTC. This translates into CASSPSAGANYGYTF. The rearrangement uses TRBV4-1 and TRBJ1-2; D call uncertain. Germline CDR1 MGHRA, CDR2 YSYEKL. The V gene lost 4 bases and the J gene lost 0 bases, with 12 bases spanning the gap. The CDR3 runs to 15 residues.

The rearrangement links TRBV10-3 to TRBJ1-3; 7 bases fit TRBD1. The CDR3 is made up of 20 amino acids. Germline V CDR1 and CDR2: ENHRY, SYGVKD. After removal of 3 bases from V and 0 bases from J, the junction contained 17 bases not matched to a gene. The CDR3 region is CAISDLVSFQGESSGNTIYF. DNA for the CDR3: TGTGCCATCAGTGATCTCGTCAGCTTCCAGGGGGAAAGCTCTGGAAACACCATATATTTT.

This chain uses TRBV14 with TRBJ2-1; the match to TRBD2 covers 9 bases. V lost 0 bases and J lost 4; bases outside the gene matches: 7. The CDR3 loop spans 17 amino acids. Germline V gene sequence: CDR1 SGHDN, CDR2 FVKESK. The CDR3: CASSQDPASGGYNEQFF. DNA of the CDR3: TGTGCCAGCAGCCAAGATCCGGCAAGCGGGGGGTACAATGAGCAGTTCTTC.

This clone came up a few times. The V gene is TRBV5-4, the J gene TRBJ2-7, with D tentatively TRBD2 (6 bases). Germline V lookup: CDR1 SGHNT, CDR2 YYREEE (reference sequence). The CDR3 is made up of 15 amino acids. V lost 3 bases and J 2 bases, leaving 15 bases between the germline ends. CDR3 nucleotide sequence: TGTGCCAGCAGCTCCACTCCGGGGGATACCTACGAGCAGTACTTC. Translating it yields CASSSTPGDTYEQYF.

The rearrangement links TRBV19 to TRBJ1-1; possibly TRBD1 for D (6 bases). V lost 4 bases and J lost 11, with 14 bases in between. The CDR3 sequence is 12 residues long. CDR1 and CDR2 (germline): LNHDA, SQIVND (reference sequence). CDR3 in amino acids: CASSRGPVSAFF. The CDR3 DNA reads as TGTGCCAGTAGTAGGGGGCCAGTATCGGCTTTCTTT.